Included here is one TCR beta chain sequence, with context. This specimen belongs to a study of technical replicates of blood from a handful of donors. Germline loops: CDR1 LGHNA, CDR2 YNFKEQ. This CDR3 spans 17 amino acids. Trimming took off 2 bases at V and 5 bases at J, with 21 bases between the two ends. TCRdb keeps only in-frame clones here, not all; method: immunoSEQ multiplex PCR. The sample shows roughly 70,000 clones, just over 90% of them seen only once. Sequencing was performed on T cells isolated from PBMCs. This rearrangement joins TRBV4-2 to TRBJ2-5; a weak D match, TRBD2 (6 bases). This TCR came from a human donor in good health. The CDR3 here is CASSQPEVLAQVETQYF. CDR3 nucleotide sequence: TGTGCCAGCAGCCAACCGGAGGTACTAGCACAGGTGGAGACCCAGTACTTC.